The clone carrying this T cell receptor (beta chain) was counted a few times. Its antigen is unidentified. The source of the sample is a study of T-cell reconstitution after alpha-beta-depleted transplantation in children. General observations from the study: After one year, T-cell counts and TCRbeta diversity mostly came from new T cells.

The CDR3 has 13 residues. Trimming cost V 8 bases and J 5 bases; bases outside gene matches: 8. Looked up from germline, CDR1 is SGHVS and CDR2 is FQNEAQ. Unique molecular identifiers were incorporated into the prepared TCRbeta library. TCRdb called the PCR reads again in MiXCR, with one record for every CDR3 protein. Among 530,000 or so distinct CDR3 sequences listed, approximately 30% were seen once. Sample: PBMCs, taken before TCRalphabeta/CD19-depleted stem cell transplant. The source is a boy less than two years old with Wiskott-Aldrich syndrome, due to receive a stem cell transplant. This sequence joins TRBV7-8 and TRBJ2-7; 8 bases line up with TRBD1. CDR3 in DNA: TGTGCCAGCGCGTGGACAGGGACGGACGAGCAGTACTTC. It encodes CASAWTGTDEQYF.